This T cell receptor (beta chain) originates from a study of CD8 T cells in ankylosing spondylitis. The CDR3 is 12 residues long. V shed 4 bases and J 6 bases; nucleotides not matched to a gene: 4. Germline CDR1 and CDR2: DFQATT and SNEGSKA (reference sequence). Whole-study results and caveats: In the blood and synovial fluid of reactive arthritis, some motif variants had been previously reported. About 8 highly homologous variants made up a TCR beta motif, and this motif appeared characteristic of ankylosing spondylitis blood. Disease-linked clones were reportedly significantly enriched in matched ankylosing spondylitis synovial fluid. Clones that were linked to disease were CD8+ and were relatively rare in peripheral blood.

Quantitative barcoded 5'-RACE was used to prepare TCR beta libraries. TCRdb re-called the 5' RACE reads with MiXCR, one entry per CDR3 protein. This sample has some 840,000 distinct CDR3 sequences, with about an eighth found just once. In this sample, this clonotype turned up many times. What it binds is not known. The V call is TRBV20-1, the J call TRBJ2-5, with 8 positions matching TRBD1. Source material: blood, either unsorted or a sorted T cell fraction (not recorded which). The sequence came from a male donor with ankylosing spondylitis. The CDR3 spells CSANRGWQTQYF. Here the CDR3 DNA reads TGCAGTGCTAACAGGGGGTGGCAGACCCAGTACTTC.